This T cell receptor beta chain was retrieved from a study of blood T cell repertoires in COVID-19. This CDR3 contains 16 residues. Germline assignment: CDR1 MDHEN and CDR2 SYDVKM. Deletions cut 3 bases from V and 7 bases from J, with 16 bases between. The data were produced by immunoSEQ multiplex PCR, yet TCRdb's version contains in-frame clones alone and is incomplete. The repertoire has some 400,000 clones, around 87% of them found once; the top ten carry about 10%. The source material was peripheral blood. V usage is TRBV28 and J usage is TRBJ1-6; weak D call: TRBD1 (6 bases). This clonotype originated in a woman in her 30s with COVID-19, enrolled during active disease. The CDR3 loop is CASSLYRAPVNSPLHF. In nucleotides, the CDR3 is TGTGCCAGCAGTTTGTACAGGGCACCCGTCAATTCACCCCTCCACTTT.